The following is a TCR beta chain sequence with its context. CDR3 length: 15 residues. In germline, CDR1 is KGHDR, CDR2 SFDVKD. Trimming removed 3 bases from V and 0 bases from J, with 9 bases in between. This sample is drawn from a study of blood T cell repertoires in COVID-19. Background on the study: Sites across the United States, Italy and Spain contributed samples from acute and convalescent COVID-19.

The method was immunoSEQ multiplex PCR; TCRdb's version includes in-frame clones alone and lacks a portion of them. The table has around 70,000 clones, about 88% seen once. Sequences were obtained from peripheral blood. The chain carries TRBV24-1 and TRBJ2-3; perhaps TRBD2 as D (6 bases). This sequence originates from a human donor in a cohort sampled during active COVID-19. The CDR3 DNA reads TGTGCCACCAGTGATAGGAGGGCGAGCACAGATACGCAGTATTTT. Protein sequence: CATSDRRASTDTQYF.